A single sample is the source of the 10 T cell receptor beta chains below, sequenced in a study of T cell responses to AZD1222 COVID-19 vaccine. Libraries were prepared by immunoSEQ multiplex PCR; TCRdb keeps only in-frame clonotypes and omits some of them. The table has roughly 100,000 clones, approximately 84% seen once; the top ten hold more than 15%. The sequences come from peripheral blood, collected on day 0 of AZD1222 vaccination. The source is an adult in good health.

This chain joins TRBV6-1 and TRBJ2-2; D not resolved. Deletions cut 2 bases from V and 2 bases from J, with 6 bases between. Looked up from germline, CDR1 is MNHNS and CDR2 is SASEGT. This CDR3 comprises 14 residues. This CDR3 is CASSERANTGELFF. As DNA, the CDR3 is TGTGCCAGCAGTGAACGGGCCAACACCGGGGAGCTGTTTTTT.

The rearrangement joins TRBV12-3 or TRBV12-4 to TRBJ2-1, with TRBD2 matching over 8 bases. The CDR3 is 13 residues long. V was pared by 1 base and J by 16 bases, with 9 bases of the junction left unmatched. CDR3 loop: CASSLVGSGGGFF. The CDR3 DNA follows: TGTGCCAGCAGTTTAGTAGGGTCGGGAGGGGGTTTCTTC.

The chain uses TRBV6-5 and TRBJ1-3, with D tentatively TRBD1 (6 bases). CDR3 size: 14 residues. Trimming cost V 8 bases and J 6 bases, with 17 bases left between them. CDR1 and CDR2 (germline): MNHEY, SVGAGI. CDR3: CASALQGMENTIYF. CDR3 nucleotides: TGTGCCAGCGCCTTACAGGGAATGGAAAACACCATATATTTT.

The gene calls are TRBV29-1 and TRBJ2-1; possibly TRBD1 or TRBD2 for D (6 bases each). This CDR3 is built from 14 residues. Trimming took off 7 bases at V and 7 bases at J, with 20 bases between the two ends. The germline CDR1 and CDR2 sequences are SQVTM and ANQGSEA. The CDR3 nucleotides read TGCAGCGCTGACCGGGGGCAGGGTCTTAATGAGCAGTTCTTC. Its protein product is CSADRGQGLNEQFF.

The chain carries TRBV7-6 and TRBJ2-7; D is undetermined. Germline V gives CDR1 SGHVS, CDR2 FNYEAQ. This CDR3 is built from 12 residues. V was pared by 4 bases and J by 4 bases, with 8 bases between. The CDR3 loop reads CASSSALYEQYF. CDR3 sequence (DNA): TGTGCCAGCAGCTCCGCCCTTTACGAGCAGTACTTC.

The chain combines TRBV19 with TRBJ2-1; 9 positions agree with TRBD1. This CDR3 contains 15 residues. The trim removed 5 bases at V and 4 bases at J, leaving 6 bases unmatched. Germline lookup yields CDR1 LNHDA and CDR2 SQIVND (reference sequence). CDR3 in DNA: TGTGCCAGTAGTGTGGACAGGGGTTCGTACAATGAGCAGTTCTTC. Translating gives CASSVDRGSYNEQFF.

This chain connects TRBV15 to TRBJ2-2; 13 positions agree with TRBD2. The CDR3 contains 18 residues. After removal of 3 bases from V and 4 bases from J, the junction contained 8 bases not matched to a gene. The germline V gene has CDR1 LNHNV and CDR2 YYDKDF (reference sequence). The CDR3 DNA reads TGTGCCACCAGCAGCCCCAGACTAGCGGGAGGTTCCACCGGGGAGCTGTTTTTT. It yields the protein CATSSPRLAGGSTGELFF.

The V and J genes are TRBV6-5 and TRBJ1-1, with 7 bases fitting TRBD1. The CDR3 length is 14 residues. Germline CDR1 is MNHEY and CDR2 is SVGAGI. The J segment lost 7 bases and the V segment lost 6 bases, leaving 11 bases of the junction unmatched. CDR3 sequence: CASSRPYRGGEAFF. CDR3 DNA sequence: TGTGCCAGCAGCCGACCATACAGGGGAGGTGAAGCTTTCTTT.

The chain carries TRBV5-1 and TRBJ1-2, with D perhaps TRBD1 (5 bases). V was shortened by 4 bases and J by 8 bases, with 18 bases between the two germline ends. Germline CDR1 and CDR2: SGHRS and YFSETQ. This CDR3 contains 14 residues. CDR3 amino acids: CASSPDVGYRGYTF. The CDR3 DNA reads TGCGCCAGCAGCCCAGATGTAGGGTACAGGGGCTACACCTTC.

The rearrangement links TRBV14 to TRBJ2-7; TRBD1 is a possible D gene (5 bases). CDR1 and CDR2 (germline): SGHDN, FVKESK. The CDR3 contains 10 residues. Trimming cost V 6 bases and J 9 bases, with 9 bases left between them. DNA for the CDR3: TGTGCCAGCAGAGGTCAGGGGCAGTACTTC. It specifies CASRGQGQYF.